This T cell receptor beta chain was sequenced during a study of Graves' ophthalmopathy and Graves' hyperthyroidism. This clonotype was recorded many times. The TCR beta CDR3 regions underwent amplification from RNA transcripts. A first-round RT-PCR used HTBI primers, followed by a second-round multiplex PCR. MiXCR, applied by TCRdb to the multiplex PCR reads, yields one record per CDR3 protein. The data contain around 340,000 distinct CDR3 sequences, 15% to 20% of them singletons. The CDR3 sequence is 16 residues long. The V and J ends lost 3 bases and 2 bases respectively, with 16 bases between them. Germline values: CDR1 SGHAT, CDR2 FQNNGV.

Sequencing used peripheral blood. The TCR comes from an adult man with Graves' ophthalmopathy. J is TRBJ2-5 and V is TRBV11-2, with D possibly matching TRBD2 (5 bases). The CDR3 loop is CASSFRGRRDQETQYF. CDR3 bases: TGTGCCAGCAGCTTCCGAGGGCGACGGGATCAAGAGACCCAGTACTTC. Looking up the rest from reference TRBV11-2 and TRBJ2-5 gives the full variable domain: EAGVAQSPRYKIIEKRQSVAFWCNPISGHATLYWYQQILGQGPKLLIQFQNNGVVDDSQLPKDRFSAERLKGVDSTLKIQPAKLEDSAVYLCASSFRGRRDQETQYFGPGTRLLVL.